A single sample is the source of the 18 T cell receptor beta chains below, sequenced in a study of blood T cells in healthy people across ages. Using a J-beta primer mix together with a sample-barcoded 5' primer, a second PCR was run for roughly 7 to 12 cycles. TCRdb used MiXCR to reprocess the 5' RACE reads, holding one entry per CDR3 protein. The table includes about 1.1 million distinct CDR3 sequences, about two fifths detected once. Input material: blood. Source of these receptors: a young man in good health.

This chain links TRBV6-1 with TRBJ1-2; maybe TRBD1 (5 bases). Trimming removed 2 bases at V and 8 bases at J, with 18 bases between. CDR1 is MNHNS, CDR2 SASEGT, per germline. CDR3 length: 15 amino acids. The chain's CDR3 is CASSEFGAVIRGYTF. The CDR3 DNA is TGTGCCAGCAGTGAATTCGGGGCCGTAATACGGGGCTACACCTTC.

The chain couples TRBV7-9 to TRBJ1-1, with TRBD1 identical over 10 bases. The CDR3 loop spans 14 amino acids. Germline loops: CDR1 SEHNR, CDR2 FQNEAQ (reference sequence). The J segment lost 7 bases and the V segment lost 5 bases, leaving 7 bases of the junction unmatched. The CDR3 nucleotides read TGTGCCAGCAGCGACGACAGGGGGCGAGGTGAAGCTTTCTTT. Translating it yields CASSDDRGRGEAFF.

The V and J genes are TRBV3-1 and TRBJ1-2, with TRBD1 identical over 7 bases. The CDR3 is 14 amino acids. V shed 4 bases, J shed 1 base, and the junction held 3 bases outside the gene matches. Per the germline V gene, CDR1 is LGHDT and CDR2 is YNNKEL (reference sequence). The CDR3 protein is CASSRDSHNYGYTF. DNA of the CDR3: TGTGCCAGCAGCCGGGACAGCCATAACTATGGCTACACCTTC.

The gene calls are TRBV6-5 and TRBJ1-6, with D possibly matching TRBD1 (5 bases). Germline loops: CDR1 MNHEY, CDR2 SVGAGI. V lost 5 bases to trimming and J lost 10 bases, with 9 bases between them. The CDR3 extends over 12 amino acids. This CDR3 reads CASSQGYSPLHF. DNA for the CDR3: TGTGCCAGCAGTCAGGGATACTCACCCCTCCACTTT.

The chain couples TRBV6-5 to TRBJ1-2; D not certain. CDR1 is MNHEY, CDR2 SVGAGI, per germline. CDR3 length equals 14 residues. The germline V and J ends were trimmed by 0 bases and 8 bases, with 13 bases remaining between them. The CDR3 loop is CASSYSTSISGYTF. CDR3 nucleotides: TGTGCCAGCAGTTACTCGACGTCCATCTCCGGCTACACCTTC.

The chain links TRBV27 to TRBJ2-2; weak D call: TRBD1 (6 bases). The V gene lost 2 bases and the J gene lost 6 bases, with 10 bases spanning the gap. CDR1 and CDR2 from the germline V gene are MNHEY and SMNVEV (reference sequence). There are 14 residues in the CDR3. The CDR3 sequence is CASSLMSGAGELFF. The CDR3, as DNA: TGTGCCAGCAGTTTAATGTCAGGGGCCGGGGAGCTGTTTTTT.

The CDR3 here is CASSRTFSNEKLFF. The CDR3 coding sequence is TGTGCCAGCAGTCGGACATTCTCAAATGAAAAACTGTTTTTT. This sequence joins TRBV12-3 or TRBV12-4 and TRBJ1-4, with D possibly being TRBD1 (5 bases). The length of the CDR3 is 14 residues. Between the trimmed V and J ends, which lost 5 bases and 5 bases, there was a span of 12 bases.

The chain couples TRBV6-2 or TRBV6-3 to TRBJ1-2, with D possibly being TRBD1 (5 bases). This CDR3 is built from 13 residues. V dropped 6 bases and J dropped 5 bases, with 13 bases sitting between them. The germline gives CDR1 MNHEY, CDR2 SVGEGT. DNA for the CDR3: TGTGCCAGCAGCAACAACAGGTTATATGGCTACACCTTC. Translating gives CASSNNRLYGYTF.

This clonotype came up a few times. V is TRBV12-5 and J is TRBJ2-1; no definite D call. Trimming cost V 1 base and J 10 bases, with 8 bases left between them. CDR1 is LGHNT and CDR2 is FRNRAP in the germline V gene. This CDR3 comprises 12 residues. In nucleotides, the CDR3 is TGTGCTAGTGGTTTGGCGGTCGAGGAGCAGTTCTTC. Its protein is CASGLAVEEQFF.

The chain links TRBV20-1 to TRBJ1-5; tentative D call: TRBD1 (6 bases). The CDR3 spans 13 residues. Germline V gene lookup returns CDR1 DFQATT and CDR2 SNEGSKA (reference sequence). V shed 3 bases and J shed 1 base, with 7 bases lying between them. For the CDR3, the DNA is TGCAGTGCTAGGGGGACAAGCAATCAGCCCCAGCATTTT. Protein: CSARGTSNQPQHF.

With respect to this clonotype: This may be a read error: a much more frequent sequence differs by one nucleotide. The chain links TRBV13 to TRBJ2-1, with 11 nucleotides matching TRBD1. J gave up 11 bases and V 4 bases, and 10 bases lay outside the gene matches. This CDR3 has 15 residues. CDR1 and CDR2 (germline): PRHDT, FYEKMQ (reference sequence). The CDR3 here is CASSYRDRGYGKQFF. The CDR3 bases are TGTGCCAGCAGCTACCGGGACAGGGGGTACGGTAAGCAGTTCTTC.

To note about this clonotype: This may be a read error: a much more frequent sequence differs by one nucleotide. This chain links TRBV7-9 with TRBJ2-7, with unresolved D. The last part of the DNA fits TRBJ2-4 better; the J call may be wrong. The CDR3 length is 15 residues. The germline V gene encodes CDR1 SEHNR and CDR2 FQNEAQ (reference sequence). As DNA, the CDR3 is TGTGCCAGCAGCTTGGCATGGGCGATGGGTGACATTCAGTACTTC. It yields the protein CASSLAWAMGDIQYF.

This clonotype was found once. The genes are TRBV30 and TRBJ2-1; 12 bases map to TRBD2. The CDR3 is 17 amino acids. Trimming cost V 0 bases and J 8 bases; bases outside gene matches: 11. The germline V gene has CDR1 GTSNPN and CDR2 SVGIG (reference sequence). The CDR3 DNA follows: TGTGCCTGGAGTGTACGCCGGACTAGCGGGGTCTCTGATGAGCAGTTCTTC. It specifies CAWSVRRTSGVSDEQFF.

This clonotype was observed once. The chain is built from TRBV13 and TRBJ2-1; possible D gene TRBD1, 8 bases. Germline V gene lookup returns CDR1 PRHDT and CDR2 FYEKMQ (reference sequence). Trimming removed 11 bases from V and 7 bases from J, with 30 bases in between. The CDR3 runs 17 residues. CDR3 nucleotide sequence: TGTGCCTCTCGTAAGCCTTACCGAGGACAGGGAGGGAATGAGCAGTTCTTC. Its protein is CASRKPYRGQGGNEQFF.

The CDR3 sequence: CASDPGPNTGELFF. The CDR3 nucleotides read TGTGCCTCGGACCCAGGGCCGAACACCGGGGAGCTGTTTTTT. This chain links TRBV9 with TRBJ2-2; maybe TRBD1 (5 bases). V lost 10 bases and J 0 bases, leaving 13 bases between the germline ends. CDR3 length equals 14 residues. Per the germline V gene, CDR1 is SGDLS and CDR2 is YYNGEE.

This clonotype was seen more than once but under ten times. The chain has TRBV29-1 and TRBJ1-2; 8 positions match TRBD1. There are 13 residues in the CDR3. Germline trimming cut 6 bases from V and 12 bases from J; bases unmatched to any gene: 15. Germline CDR1 SQVTM, CDR2 ANQGSEA. The CDR3 coding sequence is TGCAGCGTCTTAGACAGGGGCTCTTCTGAGGACACCTTC. As protein: CSVLDRGSSEDTF.

This chain joins TRBV20-1 and TRBJ2-1; D is possibly TRBD1 (5 bases). The CDR3 sequence is 13 residues long. Trimming removed 5 bases from V and 7 bases from J, with 15 bases in between. The V gene's germline CDR1 is DFQATT and CDR2 SNEGSKA (reference sequence). The CDR3 reads CSALQGLGNEQFF. CDR3 sequence (DNA): TGCAGTGCTCTTCAGGGTTTAGGGAATGAGCAGTTCTTC.

This clonotype was counted only a few times. The rearrangement uses TRBV29-1 and TRBJ2-5, with 8 positions matching TRBD2. Germline assignment: CDR1 SQVTM and CDR2 ANQGSEA. This CDR3 has 12 amino acids. Unmatched junction bases numbered 5, after V lost 7 bases and J lost 4 bases. The CDR3 region has the DNA TGCAGCGCTGGGACTAGAGGAGAGACCCAGTACTTC. Protein sequence: CSAGTRGETQYF. Full variable domain (rest looked up from reference TRBV29-1 and TRBJ2-5): SAVISQKPSRDICQRGTSLTIQCQVDSQVTMMFWYRQQPGQSLTLIATANQGSEATYESGFVIDKFPISRPNLTFSTLTVSNMSPEDSSIYLCSAGTRGETQYFGPGTRLLVL.